The present T cell receptor (beta chain) was sequenced within a study of blood T cell repertoires in COVID-19. About the research overall: The United States, Italy and Spain provided the acute and convalescent COVID-19 samples.

TCRdb's table, derived via immunoSEQ multiplex PCR, lists solely in-frame clones and lacks some. Among tens of thousands of clones listed, around 85% were seen once. Material: peripheral blood. The sequence derives from a human donor in a cohort sampled during active COVID-19.

CDR3 sequence (DNA): TGTGCCAGCAGCCCGCACAGGGGGCATAGCACTGAAGCTTTCTTT. Residues: CASSPHRGHSTEAFF. This chain links TRBV7-9 with TRBJ1-1, with 9 nucleotides matching TRBD1. The CDR3 runs 15 residues. In germline, CDR1 is SEHNR, CDR2 FQNEAQ (reference sequence). Trimming at V came to 5 bases and at J to 4 bases, leaving 8 bases not matched to a gene. The complete variable domain, with remaining parts taken from reference TRBV7-9 and TRBJ1-1, reads DTGVSQNPRHKITKRGQNVTFRCDPISEHNRLYWYRQTLGQGPEFLTYFQNEAQLEKSRLLSDRFSAERPKGSFSTLEIQRTEQGDSAMYLCASSPHRGHSTEAFFGQGTRLTVV.